The T cell receptor (beta chain) described here comes from a study of CD8+ T cells in alopecia areata. Across the whole study: Recipient mice, roughly 6-10-week-old female C3H/HeJ animals, received skin from roughly 6-13-month-old C3H/HeJ graft donors with spontaneous alopecia.

The junction had 3 bases not matched to a gene; V was cut back by 4 bases and J by 2 bases. This CDR3 has 14 residues. CDR1 is SGHSA, CDR2 FRNQAP, per germline. Remarks on this clone: Its antigen is currently unknown. Here the gene names and germline are mouse. The CDR3 goes on 4 residues after the read ends, and that part is filled in from the germline J gene.

Broader study findings: Shared TCR sequences were less clear between patients than in mice, possibly partly from HLA diversity. There were also resident alphabeta T cells of normal skin sequenced in scalp samples. Affected lesional scalp, above all in alopecia totalis/universalis, was more clonal than normal scalp.

cDNA reverse transcribed from extracted RNA served as the sequencing template. Only in-frame clones appear in the TCRdb table, and some are missing; sequencing was by immunoSEQ multiplex PCR. The sample shows over 100,000 clones, none of them appearing just once. This clonotype was sampled from a C3H/HeJ mouse with alopecia areata. The strain is characterized by the MHC haplotype H2-k. The source material was lesional skin. V and J are TRBV16 and TRBJ2-5, with 7 bases that match TRBD1. CDR3 amino acids: CASSSTGVQDTQYF. CDR3 DNA, as far as it was read: TGTGCAAGCAGCTCTACAGGGGTCCAAGAC.